Each of the 28 T cell receptor beta chains below was sequenced from the same sample in a study of breast tumors, draining lymph nodes, adjacent tissues (dated by TCRdb to 2016 to 2018). Lymph node samples came from the axillary draining lymph nodes of breast cancer patients. Library preparation employed multiplex PCR. Sequencing was performed on an Illumina HiSeq 2000. TCRdb applied fastp at Q25 and MiXCR to the public reads, then kept only in-frame beta chains. Identical CDR3 protein sequences are pooled into one entry, listed with their most common genes and DNA. The sample records approximately 190,000 distinct CDR3 sequences, around 33% of which are singletons. The leading ten clones occupy about 4.5% of the sample. The source material was axillary lymph node tissue. The origin of the receptors is a female donor with breast cancer. Some clones in this sample may be carry-over from other donors' samples.

V is TRBV20-1 and J is TRBJ2-7, with TRBD2 identical over 12 bases. V dropped 8 bases and J dropped 5; count of bases not matched to a gene: 4. Germline V lookup: CDR1 DFQATT, CDR2 SNEGSKA (reference sequence). The CDR3 contains 12 residues. The CDR3 loop reads CSRTSGTHEQYF. The CDR3 DNA reads TGCAGTCGGACTAGCGGGACCCACGAGCAGTACTTC.

The CDR3 protein is CASSATGLPNNEKLFF. The CDR3 region has the DNA TGTGCCAGCAGCGCCACGGGACTCCCCAACAATGAAAAACTGTTTTTT. The chain employs TRBV9 and TRBJ1-4, with D possibly TRBD1 on 5 matching bases. CDR3 size: 16 residues. V lost 3 bases and J 5 bases, leaving 17 bases between the germline ends. Per germline, CDR1 SGDLS and CDR2 YYNGEE.

This clonotype has ten or more counts. V and J are TRBV4-3 and TRBJ1-2, with D perhaps TRBD1 (6 bases). Germline V gene sequence: CDR1 LGHNA, CDR2 YSLEER. The CDR3 extends over 15 amino acids. Between the trimmed V and J ends, which lost 1 base and 7 bases, there was a span of 16 bases. The CDR3 is CASSQVSRDNAGYTF. CDR3 coding DNA: TGCGCCAGCAGCCAAGTAAGCAGGGACAATGCTGGCTACACCTTC.

This clonotype was seen repeatedly, ten times or more. The chain is built from TRBV18 and TRBJ2-3; D ambiguous. Germline CDR1 reads KGHSH; CDR2 reads LQKENI. The CDR3 sequence is 13 residues long. Trimming shortened V by 3 bases and J by 4 bases, and 8 bases separated the two germline ends. In DNA form, the CDR3 reads TGTGCCAGCTCACCCTGGAGTGCAGATACGCAGTATTTT. It specifies CASSPWSADTQYF. The full variable domain, rest sourced from reference TRBV18 and TRBJ2-3, is NAGVMQNPRHLVRRRGQEARLRCSPMKGHSHVYWYRQLPEEGLKFMVYLQKENIIDESGMPKERFSAEFPKEGPSILRIQQVVRGDSAAYFCASSPWSADTQYFGPGTRLTVL.

This clonotype was picked up many times. The chain links TRBV27 to TRBJ2-7; 11 bases line up with TRBD2. The CDR3 extends over 15 amino acids. Germline CDR1 reads MNHEY; CDR2 reads SMNVEV (reference sequence). V shed 3 bases and J 2 bases; nucleotides not matched to a gene: 3. CDR3 loop: CASSFTSGSTYEQYF. Written as DNA, the CDR3 is TGTGCCAGCAGTTTTACTAGCGGGAGCACCTACGAGCAGTACTTC.

Only a few counts were recorded for this clonotype. This may be a read error, as it is one base from a much larger clone. The CDR3 does not end in the conserved phenylalanine or tryptophan, so this is likely a read error. The CDR3 is CASSLEQGGDTQYL. CDR3 bases: TGCGCCAGCAGCTTAGAACAGGGTGGAGATACGCAGTATTTG. This rearrangement joins TRBV5-1 to TRBJ2-3, with D perhaps TRBD1 (6 bases). CDR1 is SGHRS and CDR2 is YFSETQ in the germline V gene. V lost 2 bases and J lost 5, with 12 bases in between. The CDR3 has 14 amino acids.

Remarks on this clonotype: This may come from a read error, since a much larger clone is one base off. The genes are TRBV5-4 and TRBJ2-5; the match to TRBD1 covers 12 bases. The V gene end was trimmed by 7 bases and the J gene end by 5 bases; junction bases not matched to a gene: 9. Germline loops: CDR1 SGHNT, CDR2 YYREEE (reference sequence). The CDR3 loop spans 15 amino acids. CDR3 residues: CASGGGTGGLETQYF. The CDR3 bases are TGTGCCAGCGGCGGCGGGACAGGGGGCCTTGAGACCCAGTACTTC.

This clonotype was detected many times. The genes are TRBV7-8 and TRBJ2-3; 10 nucleotides line up with TRBD1. There are 15 residues in the CDR3. J lost 6 bases, V lost 2 bases, and 5 bases had no gene match. From germline, CDR1 is SGHVS and CDR2 FQNEAQ. The CDR3 loop is CASSLRTGGSDTQYF. CDR3 coding DNA: TGTGCCAGCAGCTTAAGGACAGGGGGGAGTGATACGCAGTATTTT.

Regarding this clonotype: The CDR3 ends on some other residue instead of the conserved phenylalanine or tryptophan, so this is likely a read error. The J gene is TRBJ2-3, the V gene TRBV7-8; 8 bases fit TRBD2. The CDR3 is 17 amino acids. The trim removed 5 bases at V and 8 bases at J, leaving 18 bases unmatched. Germline CDR1 and CDR2: SGHVS and FQNEAQ. The CDR3 spells CASSHSGLAGTQGTQYS. CDR3 coding DNA: TGTGCCAGCAGCCACAGCGGACTAGCTGGGACACAGGGTACGCAGTATTCT.

This clonotype was counted at least ten times. The V and J genes are TRBV6-6 and TRBJ2-1; D is undetermined. Per germline, CDR1 MNHNY and CDR2 SVGAGI (reference sequence). The V gene lost 5 bases and the J gene lost 6 bases, with 11 bases spanning the gap. The CDR3 sequence is 13 residues long. Written as DNA, the CDR3 is TGTGCCAGCAGTCCCCGGGTCGGCAATGAGCAGTTCTTC. This codes for CASSPRVGNEQFF.

The genes are TRBV7-8 and TRBJ1-5; maybe TRBD1 (6 bases). Germline V lookup: CDR1 SGHVS, CDR2 FQNEAQ. The CDR3 covers 16 residues. V was shortened by 3 bases and J by 3 bases, with 15 bases between the two germline ends. CDR3 sequence: CASSFGGAIDNQPQHF. For the CDR3, the DNA is TGTGCCAGCAGCTTTGGGGGGGCAATAGACAATCAGCCCCAGCATTTT.

This clonotype has only a few counts. A read error is possible here, since a much larger clone lies one base away. The V and J genes are TRBV9 and TRBJ2-5; 8 bases are shared with TRBD1. This CDR3 is 17 amino acids long. The germline V gene has CDR1 SGDLS and CDR2 YYNGEE. CDR3 bases: TGTGCCAGCAGCACCCTTGGACAGGGAGTATACCAAGCGACCCAGTACTTC. Translating gives CASSTLGQGVYQATQYF.

The chain employs TRBV9 and TRBJ2-3; the match to TRBD1 covers 9 bases. The CDR3 runs 15 residues. V was clipped by 1 base and J by 11 bases; unmatched bases: 11. CDR1 is SGDLS and CDR2 is YYNGEE in the germline V gene. CDR3: CASSVLGTGSDEQYF. The CDR3 DNA reads as TGTGCCAGCAGCGTACTAGGGACAGGGAGCGATGAGCAGTATTTT.

This clonotype was found many times. The chain combines TRBV10-3 with TRBJ2-5, with TRBD1 as a possible D gene (5 bases). The V gene's germline CDR1 is ENHRY and CDR2 SYGVKD. This CDR3 is built from 15 residues. Trimming removed 3 bases from V and 2 bases from J, with 13 bases in between. CDR3 residues: CAISDDSRTQETQYF. CDR3 bases: TGTGCCATCAGTGACGACAGCCGGACACAAGAGACCCAGTACTTC.

The chain recombines TRBV5-4 with TRBJ2-5; weak D call: TRBD2 (6 bases). The length of the CDR3 is 15 residues. Deletions cut 2 bases from V and 9 bases from J, with 20 bases between. Looked up from germline, CDR1 is SGHNT and CDR2 is YYREEE (reference sequence). The CDR3 nucleotides are TGTGCCAGCAGCTTTAGTCCAGACAGCTCGGGGGCCCAGTACTTC. This codes for CASSFSPDSSGAQYF.

There are many counts of this clonotype. This chain connects TRBV7-2 to TRBJ2-2, with D tentatively TRBD2 (5 bases). The ends were cut back, 5 bases at V and 4 bases at J, with 14 bases in the middle. Germline V gene data show CDR1 as SGHTA and CDR2 as FQGNSA. The CDR3 sequence is 15 residues long. The CDR3 here is CASSRTPGSTGELFF. CDR3 DNA sequence: TGTGCCAGCAGCCGGACCCCGGGGAGCACCGGGGAGCTGTTTTTT.

This clonotype was seen a few times. The V gene is TRBV18, the J gene TRBJ1-5; D is unresolved. The V and J ends lost 3 bases and 1 base respectively, with 10 bases between them. The CDR3 is 15 amino acids. CDR1 is KGHSH and CDR2 is LQKENI in the germline V gene. CDR3: CASSPERDSNQPQHF. CDR3 nucleotide sequence: TGTGCCAGCTCACCGGAGAGAGACAGCAATCAGCCCCAGCATTTT.

A word on this clonotype: This could be a read error, since a much larger clone is one nucleotide away. For the CDR3, the DNA is TGTGCCAGCAGATTTCTCTTTGGGGATACGCAGTATTTT. Translated: CASRFLFGDTQYF. The chain combines TRBV12-3 or TRBV12-4 with TRBJ2-3; D is unresolved. Deletions cut 6 bases from V and 6 bases from J, with 13 bases between. CDR3 length: 13 residues.

This rearrangement joins TRBV10-3 to TRBJ2-7, with D possibly being TRBD2 (5 bases). The germline CDR1 and CDR2 sequences are ENHRY and SYGVKD. Trimming shortened V by 3 bases and J by 2 bases, and 20 bases separated the two germline ends. This CDR3 has 17 residues. This CDR3 is CAISDRLARRPTYEQYF. The DNA of the CDR3 is TGTGCCATCAGTGACAGGCTAGCTCGGAGACCAACCTACGAGCAGTACTTC.

The sample holds many counts of this clonotype. This sequence joins TRBV18 and TRBJ2-7; D perhaps matches TRBD2 (7 bases). This CDR3 region has 14 residues. Trimming took off 4 bases at V and 5 bases at J, with 15 bases between the two ends. Germline V gene data show CDR1 as KGHSH and CDR2 as LQKENI. The CDR3 bases are TGTGCCAGCTCACGAGGGGGGGAAAACCACGAGCAGTACTTC. It encodes CASSRGGENHEQYF.

This clonotype was seen only a few times. This chain connects TRBV3-1 to TRBJ2-7; D gene uncertain. The CDR3 totals 20 residues. The germline V gene encodes CDR1 LGHDT and CDR2 YNNKEL (reference sequence). V lost 0 bases and J 0 bases, leaving 24 bases between the germline ends. The DNA of the CDR3 is TGTGCCAGCAGCCAAGACCATATCCCTGGGCAGGATACGGGCTCCTACGAGCAGTACTTC. Protein product: CASSQDHIPGQDTGSYEQYF.

This chain uses TRBV7-9 with TRBJ2-1; 7 nucleotides match TRBD2. J gave up 7 bases and V 8 bases, and 2 bases lay outside the gene matches. The CDR3 sequence is 11 residues long. The germline V gene encodes CDR1 SEHNR and CDR2 FQNEAQ (reference sequence). The CDR3 bases are TGTGCCAGCGTCGGGAGGAATGAGCAGTTCTTC. Amino acid sequence: CASVGRNEQFF.

This clonotype has a count of ten or more. The genes are TRBV6-6 and TRBJ1-2; TRBD1 is a possible D gene (5 bases). CDR1 is MNHNY, CDR2 SVGAGI, per germline (reference sequence). Trimming stripped 6 bases from V and 4 bases from J, with 18 bases between. The CDR3 extends over 15 amino acids. The CDR3 sequence: CASSPAQGAGYGYTF. CDR3 DNA: TGTGCCAGCAGCCCCGCGCAGGGAGCGGGCTATGGCTACACCTTC.

As concerns this clonotype: With a much larger clone just one base away, this may be a read error. The chain joins TRBV20-1 to TRBJ1-4, with a tentative D call TRBD1 (5 bases). The CDR3 extends over 16 amino acids. Germline CDR1 reads DFQATT; CDR2 reads SNEGSKA (reference sequence). CDR3 loop: CSARKGYVGTNGKLFF. For the CDR3, the DNA is TGCAGTGCCCGAAAGGGGTACGTTGGAACTAATGGAAAACTGTTTTTT.

The chain employs TRBV7-9 and TRBJ2-1, with 10 bases that match TRBD1. The V gene end was trimmed by 4 bases and the J gene end by 4 bases; junction bases not matched to a gene: 16. CDR1 and CDR2 (germline): SEHNR, FQNEAQ (reference sequence). The CDR3 is 19 amino acids. CDR3 nucleotides: TGTGCCAGCAGCTCCCGGACAGGGGGTTGGGGGTTGGCGTACAATGAGCAGTTCTTC. Amino acids: CASSSRTGGWGLAYNEQFF.

The V gene is TRBV2, the J gene TRBJ2-7; 9 bases line up with TRBD2. The length of the CDR3 is 15 residues. V lost 5 bases and J lost 0; bases outside the gene matches: 5. Germline V CDR1 and CDR2: SNHLY, FYNNEI. CDR3 sequence (DNA): TGTGCCAGCAGTACCGCGGGAGGGCCCTCCTACGAGCAGTACTTC. This translates into CASSTAGGPSYEQYF. The full variable domain, with the rest looked up from reference TRBV2 and TRBJ2-7, is EPEVTQTPSHQVTQMGQEVILRCVPISNHLYFYWYRQILGQKVEFLVSFYNNEISEKSEIFDDQFSVERPDGSNFTLKIRSTKLEDSAMYFCASSTAGGPSYEQYFGPGTRLTVT.

With respect to this clonotype: A much larger clonotype is one base distant, so this may be a read error. V usage is TRBV5-1 and J usage is TRBJ2-2, with D perhaps given as TRBD1 or TRBD2 (5 bases each). The V gene's germline CDR1 is SGHRS and CDR2 YFSETQ. The CDR3 extends over 13 amino acids. The CDR3 region is CASSLDGTGALFF. The CDR3 bases are TGCGCCAGCAGCTTGGATGGCACCGGGGCGCTGTTTTTT.

This clonotype occurred many times. This sequence joins TRBV7-8 and TRBJ2-3; 11 positions agree with TRBD2. This CDR3 has 18 residues. Germline loops: CDR1 SGHVS, CDR2 FQNEAQ. Trimming removed 5 bases from V and 2 bases from J; junction bases left unmatched: 12. CDR3 in amino acids: CASSVGVAGGGHTDTQYF. In DNA, the CDR3 is TGTGCCAGCAGCGTCGGGGTAGCGGGGGGGGGGCACACAGATACGCAGTATTTT. Looking up the rest from reference TRBV7-8 and TRBJ2-3 gives the full variable domain: GAGVSQSPRYKVAKRGQDVALRCDPISGHVSLFWYQQALGQGPEFLTYFQNEAQLDKSGLPSDRFFAERPEGSVSTLKIQRTQQEDSAVYLCASSVGVAGGGHTDTQYFGPGTRLTVL.